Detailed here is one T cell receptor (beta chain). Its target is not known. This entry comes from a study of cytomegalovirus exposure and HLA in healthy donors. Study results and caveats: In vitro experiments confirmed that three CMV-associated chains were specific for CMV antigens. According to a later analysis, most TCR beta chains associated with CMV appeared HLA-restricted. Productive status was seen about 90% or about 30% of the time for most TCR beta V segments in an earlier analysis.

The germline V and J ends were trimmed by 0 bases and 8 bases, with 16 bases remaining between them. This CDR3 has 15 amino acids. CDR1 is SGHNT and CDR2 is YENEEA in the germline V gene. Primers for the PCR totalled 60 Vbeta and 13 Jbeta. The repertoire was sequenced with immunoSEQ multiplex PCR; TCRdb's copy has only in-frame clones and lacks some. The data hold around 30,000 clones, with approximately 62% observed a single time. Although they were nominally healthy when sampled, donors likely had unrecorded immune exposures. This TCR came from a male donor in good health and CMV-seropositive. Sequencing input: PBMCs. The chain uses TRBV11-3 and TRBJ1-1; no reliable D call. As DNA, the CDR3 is TGTGCCAGCAGCTTAGAGAGGTCCGTCCCGTCAGAAGCTTTCTTT. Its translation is CASSLERSVPSEAFF.